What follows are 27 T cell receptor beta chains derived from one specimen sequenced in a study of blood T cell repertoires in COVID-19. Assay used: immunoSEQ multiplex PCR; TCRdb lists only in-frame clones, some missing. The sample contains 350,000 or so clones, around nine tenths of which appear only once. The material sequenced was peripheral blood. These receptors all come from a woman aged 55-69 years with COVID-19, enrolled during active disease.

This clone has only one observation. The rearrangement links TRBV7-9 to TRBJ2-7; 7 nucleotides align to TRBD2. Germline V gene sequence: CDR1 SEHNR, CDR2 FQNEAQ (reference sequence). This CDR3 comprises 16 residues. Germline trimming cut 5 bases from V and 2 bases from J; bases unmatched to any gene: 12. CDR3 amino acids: CASSPSEGGDAYEQYF. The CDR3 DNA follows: TGTGCCAGCAGCCCGTCCGAGGGAGGGGACGCCTACGAGCAGTACTTC.

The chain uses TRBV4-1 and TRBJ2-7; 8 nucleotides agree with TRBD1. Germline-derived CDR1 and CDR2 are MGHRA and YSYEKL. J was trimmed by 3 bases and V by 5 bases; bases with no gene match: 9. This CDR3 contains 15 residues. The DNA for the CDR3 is TGCGCCAGCAGCTCTCCCCCGACAGGGGTCTACGAGCAGTACTTC. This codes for CASSSPPTGVYEQYF.

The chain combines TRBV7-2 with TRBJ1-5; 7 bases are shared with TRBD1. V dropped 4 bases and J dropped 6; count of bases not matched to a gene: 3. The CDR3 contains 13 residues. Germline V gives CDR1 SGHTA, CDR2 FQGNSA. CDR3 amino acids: CASSSDRAQPQHF. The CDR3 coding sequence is TGTGCCAGCAGCTCAGACAGGGCTCAGCCCCAGCATTTT.

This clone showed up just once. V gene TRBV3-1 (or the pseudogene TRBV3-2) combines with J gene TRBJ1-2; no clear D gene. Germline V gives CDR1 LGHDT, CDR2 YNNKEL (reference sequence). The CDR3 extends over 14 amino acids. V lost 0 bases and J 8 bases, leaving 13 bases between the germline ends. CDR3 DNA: TGTGCCAGCAGCCAAGATACCCGCCCTAAGGGCTACACCTTC. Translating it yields CASSQDTRPKGYTF.

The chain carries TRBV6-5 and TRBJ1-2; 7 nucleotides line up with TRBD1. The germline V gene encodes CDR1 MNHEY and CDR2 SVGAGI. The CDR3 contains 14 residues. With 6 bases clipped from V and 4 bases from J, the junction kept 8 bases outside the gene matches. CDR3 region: CASRGTVAGYGYTF. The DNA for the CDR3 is TGTGCCAGCAGGGGGACAGTTGCCGGCTATGGCTACACCTTC.

CDR3 in DNA: TGTGCCACAGCTCAGGGGGCATCAGATACGCAGTATTTT. It translates to CATAQGASDTQYF. The chain uses TRBV7-3 and TRBJ2-3; the match to TRBD1 covers 8 bases. Unmatched junction bases numbered 7, after V lost 10 bases and J lost 4 bases. The CDR3 totals 13 residues. Germline V CDR1 and CDR2: SGHTA, FQGTGA.

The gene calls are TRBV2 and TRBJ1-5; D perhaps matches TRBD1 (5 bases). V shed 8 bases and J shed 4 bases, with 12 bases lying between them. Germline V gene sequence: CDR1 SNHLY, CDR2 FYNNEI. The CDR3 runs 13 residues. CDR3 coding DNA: TGTGCCAGCGGTAGACAGCAAAATCAGCCCCAGCATTTT. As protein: CASGRQQNQPQHF.

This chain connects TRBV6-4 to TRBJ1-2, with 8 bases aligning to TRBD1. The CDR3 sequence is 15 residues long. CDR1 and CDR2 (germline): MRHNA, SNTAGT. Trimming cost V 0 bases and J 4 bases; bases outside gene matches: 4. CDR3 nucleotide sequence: TGTGCCAGCAGTGACTCCGCAGGGGGCCTCTATGGCTACACCTTC. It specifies CASSDSAGGLYGYTF.

Here the CDR3 reads CASSQTGGGGTDTQYF. CDR3 nucleotide sequence: TGTGCCAGCAGTCAGACTGGCGGGGGGGGCACAGATACGCAGTATTTT. The chain recombines TRBV25-1 with TRBJ2-3, with 9 bases identical to TRBD2. The CDR3 sequence is 16 residues long. Germline V gene data show CDR1 as MGHDK and CDR2 as SYGVNS. Trimming removed 5 bases from V and 1 base from J; junction bases left unmatched: 7.

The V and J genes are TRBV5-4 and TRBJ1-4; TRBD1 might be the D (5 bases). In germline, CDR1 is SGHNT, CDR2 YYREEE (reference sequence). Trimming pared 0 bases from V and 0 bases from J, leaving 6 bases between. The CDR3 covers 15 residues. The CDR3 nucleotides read TGTGCCAGCAGCTTGGGGGGGGCAACTAATGAAAAACTGTTTTTT. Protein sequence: CASSLGGATNEKLFF.

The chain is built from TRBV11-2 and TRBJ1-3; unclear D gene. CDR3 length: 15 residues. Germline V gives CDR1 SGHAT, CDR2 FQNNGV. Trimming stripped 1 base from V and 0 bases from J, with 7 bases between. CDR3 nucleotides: TGTGCCAGCAGCTTAGCGCGATTCTCTGGAAACACCATATATTTT. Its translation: CASSLARFSGNTIYF.

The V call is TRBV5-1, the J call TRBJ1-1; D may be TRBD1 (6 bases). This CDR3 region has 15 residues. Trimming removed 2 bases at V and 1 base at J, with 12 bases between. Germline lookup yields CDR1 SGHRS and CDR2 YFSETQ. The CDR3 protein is CASSFYPGANTEAFF. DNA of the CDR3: TGCGCCAGCAGCTTTTACCCAGGGGCGAACACTGAAGCTTTCTTT.

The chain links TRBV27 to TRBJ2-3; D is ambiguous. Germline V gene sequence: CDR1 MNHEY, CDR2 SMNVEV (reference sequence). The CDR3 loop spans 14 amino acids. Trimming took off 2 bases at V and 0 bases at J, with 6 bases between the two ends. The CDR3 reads CASSLISSTDTQYF. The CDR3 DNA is TGTGCCAGCAGTTTAATTTCTAGCACAGATACGCAGTATTTT.

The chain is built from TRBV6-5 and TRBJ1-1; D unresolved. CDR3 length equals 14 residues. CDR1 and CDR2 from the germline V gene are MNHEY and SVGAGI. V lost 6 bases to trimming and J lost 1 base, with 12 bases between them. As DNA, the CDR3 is TGTGCCAGCAGACAAATTACAGAGAACACTGAAGCTTTCTTT. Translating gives CASRQITENTEAFF.

CDR3: CASSLVSRARNEQYF. In DNA form, the CDR3 reads TGTGCCAGCAGCTTAGTGTCCAGGGCGCGGAACGAGCAGTACTTC. V is TRBV13 and J is TRBJ2-7; a weak D match, TRBD1 (5 bases). The germline V gene encodes CDR1 PRHDT and CDR2 FYEKMQ (reference sequence). Trimming removed 1 base at V and 5 bases at J, with 15 bases between. The CDR3 contains 15 residues. Based on the CDR3 plus reference TRBV13 and TRBJ2-7, the full variable domain is AAGVIQSPRHLIKEKRETATLKCYPIPRHDTVYWYQQGPGQDPQFLISFYEKMQSDKGSIPDRFSAQQFSDYHSELNMSSLELGDSALYFCASSLVSRARNEQYFGPGTRLTVT.

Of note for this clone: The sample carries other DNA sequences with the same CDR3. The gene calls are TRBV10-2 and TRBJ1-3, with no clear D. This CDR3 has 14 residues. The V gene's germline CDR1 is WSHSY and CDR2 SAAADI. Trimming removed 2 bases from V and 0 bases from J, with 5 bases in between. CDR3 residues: CASSEAGSGNTIYF. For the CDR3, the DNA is TGCGCCAGCAGTGAGGCAGGCTCTGGAAACACCATATATTTT.

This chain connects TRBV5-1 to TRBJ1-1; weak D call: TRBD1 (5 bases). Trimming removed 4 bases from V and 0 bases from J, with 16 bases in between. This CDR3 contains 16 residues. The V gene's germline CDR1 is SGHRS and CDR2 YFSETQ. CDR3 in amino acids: CASSTSGGTVNTEAFF. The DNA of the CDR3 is TGCGCCAGCAGCACCTCTGGCGGGACGGTGAACACTGAAGCTTTCTTT.

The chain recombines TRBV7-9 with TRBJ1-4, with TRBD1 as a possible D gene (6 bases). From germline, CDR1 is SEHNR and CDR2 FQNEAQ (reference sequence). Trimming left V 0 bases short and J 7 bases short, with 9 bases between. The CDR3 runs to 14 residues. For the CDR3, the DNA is TGTGCCAGCAGCTTAGCCAGGGGCGGTGAAAAACTGTTTTTT. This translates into CASSLARGGEKLFF.

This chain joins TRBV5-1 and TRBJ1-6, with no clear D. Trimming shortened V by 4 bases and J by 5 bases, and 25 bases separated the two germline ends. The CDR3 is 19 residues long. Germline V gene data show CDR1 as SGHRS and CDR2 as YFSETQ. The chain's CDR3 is CASSHPMGGGSRNNSPLHF. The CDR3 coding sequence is TGCGCCAGCAGCCACCCAATGGGAGGAGGGTCCCGGAATAATTCACCCCTCCACTTT.

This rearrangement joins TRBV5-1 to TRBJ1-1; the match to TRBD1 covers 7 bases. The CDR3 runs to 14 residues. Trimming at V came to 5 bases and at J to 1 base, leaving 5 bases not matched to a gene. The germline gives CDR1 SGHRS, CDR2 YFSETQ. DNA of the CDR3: TGCGCCAGCAGGCGTGGACAGGCGAACACTGAAGCTTTCTTT. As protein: CASRRGQANTEAFF. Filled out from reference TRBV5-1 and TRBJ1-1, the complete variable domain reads KAGVTQTPRYLIKTRGQQVTLSCSPISGHRSVSWYQQTPGQGLQFLFEYFSETQRNKGNFPGRFSGRQFSNSRSEMNVSTLELGDSALYLCASRRGQANTEAFFGQGTRLTVV.

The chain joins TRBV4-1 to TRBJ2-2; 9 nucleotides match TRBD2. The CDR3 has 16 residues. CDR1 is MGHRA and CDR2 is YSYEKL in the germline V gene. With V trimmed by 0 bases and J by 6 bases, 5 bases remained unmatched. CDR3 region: CASSQDLRGGAGELFF. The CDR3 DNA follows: TGCGCCAGCAGCCAAGACTTGCGGGGGGGAGCCGGGGAGCTGTTTTTT.

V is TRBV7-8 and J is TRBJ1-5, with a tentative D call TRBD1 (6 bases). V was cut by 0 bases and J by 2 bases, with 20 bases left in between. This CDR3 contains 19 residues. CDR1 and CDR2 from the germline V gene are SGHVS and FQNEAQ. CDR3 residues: CASSLAVSPQGRRNQPQHF. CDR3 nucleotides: TGTGCCAGCAGCTTAGCTGTCTCCCCACAGGGTCGGCGCAATCAGCCCCAGCATTTT.

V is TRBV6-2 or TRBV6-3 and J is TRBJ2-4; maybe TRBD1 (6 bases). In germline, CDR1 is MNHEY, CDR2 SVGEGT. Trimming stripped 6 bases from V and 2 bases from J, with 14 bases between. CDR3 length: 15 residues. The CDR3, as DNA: TGTGCCAGCAGCCTACAGGGATCCACCAAAAACATTCAGTACTTC. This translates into CASSLQGSTKNIQYF.

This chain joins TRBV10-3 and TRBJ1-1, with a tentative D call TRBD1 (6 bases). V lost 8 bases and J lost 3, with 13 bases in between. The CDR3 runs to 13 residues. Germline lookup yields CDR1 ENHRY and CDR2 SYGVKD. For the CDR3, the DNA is TGTGCCATCGGCGACAGGTCTGACACTGAAGCTTTCTTT. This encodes CAIGDRSDTEAFF.

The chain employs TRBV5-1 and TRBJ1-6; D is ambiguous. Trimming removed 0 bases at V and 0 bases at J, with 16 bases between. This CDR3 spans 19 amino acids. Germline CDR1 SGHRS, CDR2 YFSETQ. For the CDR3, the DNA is TGCGCCAGCAGCTTGGTCTCCATGGGGAGTAGCTCCTATAATTCACCCCTCCACTTT. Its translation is CASSLVSMGSSSYNSPLHF.

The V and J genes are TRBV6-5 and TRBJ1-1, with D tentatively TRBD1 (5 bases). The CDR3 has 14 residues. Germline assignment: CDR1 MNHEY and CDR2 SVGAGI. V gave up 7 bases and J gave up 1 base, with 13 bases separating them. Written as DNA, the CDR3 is TGTGCCAGCAAATGGGGCCAGACGAACACTGAAGCTTTCTTT. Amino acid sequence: CASKWGQTNTEAFF.

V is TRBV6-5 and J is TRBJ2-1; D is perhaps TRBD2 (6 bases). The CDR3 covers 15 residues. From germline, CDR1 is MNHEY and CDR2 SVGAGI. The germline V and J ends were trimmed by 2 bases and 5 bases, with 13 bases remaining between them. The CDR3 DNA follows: TGTGCCAGCAGTTACGAGGGAGGCCTTGACAATGAGCAGTTCTTC. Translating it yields CASSYEGGLDNEQFF.